The 13 T cell receptor beta chains below were found in one sample sequenced in a study of radiation and T cells in renal cell carcinoma (dated by TCRdb to 2018 to 2020). The intended sense of this specimen's time point label: blood 4 weeks post-SBRT, at nephrectomy. In the paper's terms, the treatment or condition label means: 15 Gy SBRT to primary tumor, nephrectomy 4 weeks later. Preparation of the library involved the immunoSEQ multiplex PCR assay. As stored in TCRdb, this immuneACCESS dataset retains in-frame rearrangements with V and J assigned. A fraction of the clones does not appear; measured against another copy, unresolved V genes explain less than half of the discrepancy, and the remainder lacks a known reason. Here the sample has roughly 86,000 clones; 85% occur a single time. Jointly, the top ten make up more than 9% of the sample. The starting material was blood, obtained from a patient whose treatment included radiotherapy and nephrectomy. The source of these receptors is a man aged 50 to 60 with renal cell carcinoma.

V usage is TRBV11-2 and J usage is TRBJ2-7; D is uncertain. Trimming took 3 bases from V and 4 from J, leaving 7 bases between them. Germline CDR1 is SGHAT and CDR2 is FQNNGV. This CDR3 is built from 12 residues. For the CDR3, the DNA is TGTGCCAGCAGCTTGGTGGATTACGAGCAGTACTTC. It codes for CASSLVDYEQYF.

V is TRBV5-1 and J is TRBJ1-1, with TRBD1 identical over 8 bases. The ends lost 4 bases at V and 5 bases at J; junction bases unmatched: 10. Per germline, CDR1 SGHRS and CDR2 YFSETQ. The length of the CDR3 is 15 residues. The CDR3 region has the DNA TGCGCCAGCAGCAGATTATCAGGGGGCCAGACTGAAGCTTTCTTT. It codes for CASSRLSGGQTEAFF.

In its sample, this clone was seen once. The gene calls are TRBV6-1 and TRBJ1-2; D call uncertain. Germline CDR1 is MNHNS and CDR2 is SASEGT. This CDR3 region has 12 residues. Between the trimmed V and J ends, which lost 1 base and 3 bases, there was a span of 3 bases. CDR3 DNA sequence: TGTGCCAGCAGTGAAGGCGACTATGGCTACACCTTC. Amino acids: CASSEGDYGYTF.

The CDR3 DNA follows: TGTGCCAGCAGTGAGGTTGAAGCTTTCTTT. The encoded protein is CASSEVEAFF. This chain links TRBV2 with TRBJ1-1; D call uncertain. The CDR3 loop spans 10 amino acids. Germline V gene lookup returns CDR1 SNHLY and CDR2 FYNNEI. V lost 3 bases and J 7 bases, leaving 3 bases between the germline ends.

V usage is TRBV27 and J usage is TRBJ1-2; D unresolved. Trimming took 2 bases from V and 5 from J, leaving 15 bases between them. This CDR3 contains 15 residues. Germline V gene data show CDR1 as MNHEY and CDR2 as SMNVEV (reference sequence). The CDR3 here is CASSLLGTGLYGYTF. CDR3 DNA sequence: TGTGCCAGCAGTTTACTGGGCACCGGCCTTTATGGCTACACCTTC.

This rearrangement joins TRBV14 to TRBJ2-1, with D possibly matching TRBD2 (5 bases). Deletions cut 4 bases from V and 8 bases from J, with 21 bases between. Germline CDR1 and CDR2: SGHDN and FVKESK. This CDR3 is built from 16 residues. DNA of the CDR3: TGTGCCAGCAGCCCTCGGGCCCCTAGCTTTGGCTATGAGCAGTTCTTC. Translating it yields CASSPRAPSFGYEQFF.

The V and J genes are TRBV6-1 and TRBJ2-7; a possible D gene is TRBD1 (5 bases). Trimming took 6 bases from V and 5 from J, leaving 8 bases between them. Germline loops: CDR1 MNHNS, CDR2 SASEGT. The CDR3 runs to 11 residues. For the CDR3, the DNA is TGTGCCAGCAGAAAAGGGGACGAGCAGTACTTC. Protein: CASRKGDEQYF.

The chain combines TRBV7-9 with TRBJ2-3; 7 bases agree with TRBD1. CDR3 length equals 13 residues. With 3 bases clipped from V and 5 bases from J, the junction kept 2 bases outside the gene matches. Germline loops: CDR1 SEHNR, CDR2 FQNEAQ (reference sequence). In DNA form, the CDR3 reads TGTGCCAGCAGCTTGGGACAGCAAGATACGCAGTATTTT. This translates into CASSLGQQDTQYF. Based on the CDR3 plus reference TRBV7-9 and TRBJ2-3, the full variable domain is DTGVSQNPRHKITKRGQNVTFRCDPISEHNRLYWYRQTLGQGPEFLTYFQNEAQLEKSRLLSDRFSAERPKGSFSTLEIQRTEQGDSAMYLCASSLGQQDTQYFGPGTRLTVL.

V gene TRBV6-1 combines with J gene TRBJ2-1; TRBD1 aligns across 7 bases. This CDR3 has 13 amino acids. The germline gives CDR1 MNHNS, CDR2 SASEGT. Trimming cost V 6 bases and J 8 bases; bases outside gene matches: 7. The CDR3 is CASSRQGSDEQFF. The CDR3 DNA sequence: TGTGCCAGCAGCCGACAGGGTAGCGATGAGCAGTTCTTC.

This chain connects TRBV19 to TRBJ1-2, with a tentative D call TRBD1 (6 bases). CDR3 length: 15 residues. Germline loops: CDR1 LNHDA, CDR2 SQIVND (reference sequence). V lost 5 bases and J lost 2, with 15 bases in between. The CDR3 loop is CASSLSGAANYGYTF. The CDR3 coding sequence is TGTGCCAGTAGTCTATCAGGGGCCGCGAACTATGGCTACACCTTC.

The chain recombines TRBV5-1 with TRBJ2-1; possible D gene TRBD2, 5 bases. Trimming took off 4 bases at V and 0 bases at J, with 11 bases between the two ends. This CDR3 contains 15 residues. Germline assignment: CDR1 SGHRS and CDR2 YFSETQ. CDR3 nucleotides: TGCGCCAGCAGCCTTAGCGTTAGCTCCTACAATGAGCAGTTCTTC. Its translation is CASSLSVSSYNEQFF. Supplemented by reference TRBV5-1 and TRBJ2-1, the full variable domain reads KAGVTQTPRYLIKTRGQQVTLSCSPISGHRSVSWYQQTPGQGLQFLFEYFSETQRNKGNFPGRFSGRQFSNSRSEMNVSTLELGDSALYLCASSLSVSSYNEQFFGPGTRLTVL.

This clone is a singleton in its sample. An end of the junction differs from the germline gene, which may be a read error. V gene TRBV7-7 combines with J gene TRBJ2-1, with TRBD2 matching 8 bases. This CDR3 has 15 residues. Germline CDR1 SSHAT, CDR2 FNYEAQ (reference sequence). CDR3 sequence: CASSLGAGGYNEQFF. CDR3 sequence (DNA): TGTGCTAGCAGCTTAGGGGCGGGGGGTTACAATGAGCAGTTCTTC. The full variable domain, with the rest looked up from reference TRBV7-7 and TRBJ2-1, is GAGVSQSPRYKVTKRGQDVTLRCDPISSHATLYWYQQALGQGPEFLTYFNYEAQPDKSGLPSDRFSAERPEGSISTLTIQRTEQRDSAMYRCASSLGAGGYNEQFFGPGTRLTVL.

This clone was counted between two and nine times. The J gene is TRBJ2-5, the V gene TRBV6-5; TRBD1 might be the D (5 bases). Germline CDR1 reads MNHEY; CDR2 reads SVGAGI. The CDR3 has 15 amino acids. Trimming pared 3 bases from V and 2 bases from J, leaving 13 bases between. The CDR3 nucleotides read TGTGCCAGCAGTTATGAGCGTGGGGCGCAAGAGACCCAGTACTTC. As protein: CASSYERGAQETQYF.